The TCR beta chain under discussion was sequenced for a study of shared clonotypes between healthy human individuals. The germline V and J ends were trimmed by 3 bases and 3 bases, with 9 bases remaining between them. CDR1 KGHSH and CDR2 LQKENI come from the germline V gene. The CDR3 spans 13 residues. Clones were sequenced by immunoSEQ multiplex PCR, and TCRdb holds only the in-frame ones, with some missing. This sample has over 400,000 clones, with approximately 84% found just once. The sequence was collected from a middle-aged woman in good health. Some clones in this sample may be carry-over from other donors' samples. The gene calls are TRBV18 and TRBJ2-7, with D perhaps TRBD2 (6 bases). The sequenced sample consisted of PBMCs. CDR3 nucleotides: TGTGCCAGCTCACCTGGACTAAACTACGAGCAGTACTTC. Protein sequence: CASSPGLNYEQYF.